This TCR beta chain came from a study of T cell repertoires in cytomegalovirus infection. V was cut by 5 bases and J by 0 bases, with 11 bases left in between. Germline CDR1 reads LNHDA; CDR2 reads SQIVND (reference sequence). This CDR3 contains 16 residues. This clonotype was detected a few times. Each CDR3 protein is one row after TCRdb ran MiXCR on the reads. The sample records around 280,000 distinct CDR3 sequences, 8% to 10% being singletons. This clonotype was obtained from a human donor in good health (CMV status not recorded). Some clones in this sample may be carry-over from other donors' samples. Sequenced input: PBMCs. The chain employs TRBV19 and TRBJ2-6, with D unresolved. The CDR3 DNA sequence: TGTGCCAGTAGTGAGAGACGGAGCTCTGGGGCCAACGTCCTGACTTTC. It codes for CASSERRSSGANVLTF.